The 30 T cell receptor beta chains in this list originate from one sample, sequenced in a study of identical twins (dated by TCRdb to about 2016). Libraries were constructed by 5' RACE. TCRdb shows the sequencer as Illumina HiSeq 2000. The public sequencing data were trimmed at Q25 with fastp and processed into clonotypes with MiXCR by TCRdb, which kept only in-frame beta chains. CDR3 protein sequences are deduplicated, and each keeps its most common genes and DNA. The sample has 450,000 or so distinct CDR3 sequences on record, 14% of them singletons. The ten biggest clones cover over 0.5% of the sample. The same data also contributed to another study, on yellow fever vaccine responses in identical twins.

The sequenced sample consisted of CD4+ T cells sorted from blood. These receptors originate from a young woman in good health.

This clonotype was observed a few times. The chain links TRBV6-1 to TRBJ2-1, with a weak D call TRBD2 (6 bases). The CDR3 consists of 16 residues. Trimming cost V 5 bases and J 4 bases, with 18 bases left between them. Germline CDR1 MNHNS, CDR2 SASEGT. The CDR3, as DNA: TGTGCCAGCAGTCCGTCGACTAGTGTGAGTTACAATGAGCAGTTCTTC. Its translation is CASSPSTSVSYNEQFF.

This clonotype was found a few times. The chain has TRBV2 and TRBJ2-5, with D unclear. The CDR3 contains 11 residues. Trimming stripped 2 bases from V and 4 bases from J, with 2 bases between. Germline assignment: CDR1 SNHLY and CDR2 FYNNEI. The CDR3, as DNA: TGTGCCAGCAGTGAACCAGAGACCCAGTACTTC. Translated: CASSEPETQYF.

This clonotype was counted between two and nine times. The chain uses TRBV7-9 and TRBJ2-7; D gene ambiguous. CDR3 size: 15 residues. Deletions cut 3 bases from V and 6 bases from J, with 18 bases between. The V gene's germline CDR1 is SEHNR and CDR2 FQNEAQ (reference sequence). CDR3 sequence: CASSFTDVAAPEQYF. DNA for the CDR3: TGTGCCAGCAGCTTTACAGACGTAGCCGCCCCCGAGCAGTACTTC.

The rearrangement joins TRBV14 to TRBJ2-7; 9 positions agree with TRBD2. The CDR3 is 14 amino acids. The trim removed 7 bases at V and 5 bases at J, leaving 9 bases unmatched. Germline values: CDR1 SGHDN, CDR2 FVKESK. CDR3 DNA sequence: TGTGCCAGCACCTTAGCGGGAGTTGTCCACGAGCAGTACTTC. This sequence encodes CASTLAGVVHEQYF. Full variable domain (rest looked up from reference TRBV14 and TRBJ2-7): EAGVTQFPSHSVIEKGQTVTLRCDPISGHDNLYWYRRVMGKEIKFLLHFVKESKQDESGMPNNRFLAERTGGTYSTLKVQPAELEDSGVYFCASTLAGVVHEQYFGPGTRLTVT.

The chain couples TRBV5-1 to TRBJ2-7, with a tentative D call TRBD2 (6 bases). The V gene lost 4 bases and the J gene lost 0 bases, with 14 bases spanning the gap. Looked up from germline, CDR1 is SGHRS and CDR2 is YFSETQ. The CDR3 covers 15 residues. The CDR3 nucleotides read TGCGCCAGCAGCACCCCGGGACTTGGCTCCTACGAGCAGTACTTC. Amino acids: CASSTPGLGSYEQYF.

The chain is built from TRBV10-2 and TRBJ2-7; perhaps TRBD2 as D (6 bases). V was shortened by 2 bases and J by 2 bases, with 13 bases between the two germline ends. The CDR3 extends over 15 amino acids. The germline V gene encodes CDR1 WSHSY and CDR2 SAAADI. DNA for the CDR3: TGCGCCAGCAGTGAGAAGGGACTGAAGACCTACGAGCAGTACTTC. Translating it yields CASSEKGLKTYEQYF.

CDR3 protein: CSAAHGEQYF. CDR3 nucleotide sequence: TGCAGTGCTGCTCACGGCGAGCAGTACTTC. This chain connects TRBV20-1 to TRBJ2-7; D unclear. The CDR3 totals 10 residues. Germline V gene lookup returns CDR1 DFQATT and CDR2 SNEGSKA (reference sequence). V was shortened by 5 bases and J by 6 bases, with 8 bases between the two germline ends.

The chain has TRBV6-4 and TRBJ2-5; 8 bases line up with TRBD1. The length of the CDR3 is 15 residues. V shed 3 bases, J shed 5 bases, and the junction held 8 bases outside the gene matches. From germline, CDR1 is MRHNA and CDR2 SNTAGT. DNA for the CDR3: TGTGCCAGCAGTGATCTATGGAGACAGGGGGAGACCCAGTACTTC. It codes for CASSDLWRQGETQYF.

In this sample, this clonotype turned up a few times. This sequence joins TRBV5-1 and TRBJ2-1; 13 bases map to TRBD2. J gave up 7 bases and V 7 bases, and 11 bases lay outside the gene matches. CDR3 size: 16 residues. The germline CDR1 and CDR2 sequences are SGHRS and YFSETQ. Here the CDR3 reads CASREAGLAGVNEQFF. The CDR3 nucleotides are TGCGCCAGCCGGGAGGCCGGACTAGCGGGAGTAAATGAGCAGTTCTTC. Together with reference TRBV5-1 and TRBJ2-1, the CDR3 gives the full variable domain: KAGVTQTPRYLIKTRGQQVTLSCSPISGHRSVSWYQQTPGQGLQFLFEYFSETQRNKGNFPGRFSGRQFSNSRSEMNVSTLELGDSALYLCASREAGLAGVNEQFFGPGTRLTVL.

The gene calls are TRBV28 and TRBJ2-7, with 7 bases aligning to TRBD1. The CDR3 spans 15 residues. V lost 2 bases to trimming and J lost 9 bases; unmatched junction nucleotides: 13. Germline V gene sequence: CDR1 MDHEN, CDR2 SYDVKM. CDR3 residues: CASSLGSGGTGGQYF. The CDR3 region has the DNA TGTGCCAGCAGTTTAGGATCAGGGGGAACTGGAGGGCAGTACTTC.

CDR3 amino acids: CASSLGGQSNTGELFF. The CDR3 nucleotides read TGTGCCAGCAGCTTAGGGGGACAATCGAACACCGGGGAGCTGTTTTTT. V and J are TRBV7-6 and TRBJ2-2, with D possibly being TRBD1 (6 bases). V was trimmed by 1 base and J by 0 bases, leaving 9 bases between them. The germline V gene encodes CDR1 SGHVS and CDR2 FNYEAQ. The CDR3 spans 16 residues.

The V and J genes are TRBV7-2 and TRBJ2-7; no clear D. The germline CDR1 and CDR2 sequences are SGHTA and FQGNSA. This CDR3 comprises 14 residues. V dropped 1 base and J dropped 3 bases, with 10 bases sitting between them. CDR3 amino acids: CASSLEAIFYEQYF. The CDR3 DNA reads TGTGCCAGCAGCTTAGAGGCCATATTCTACGAGCAGTACTTC.

The V gene is TRBV5-1, the J gene TRBJ2-7, with 7 bases aligning to TRBD1. CDR1 SGHRS and CDR2 YFSETQ come from the germline V gene. V was pared by 0 bases and J by 5 bases, with 5 bases of the junction left unmatched. The CDR3 extends over 14 amino acids. The CDR3 nucleotides read TGCGCCAGCAGCTTGGGACAGGGTGTCAACGAGCAGTACTTC. Amino acid sequence: CASSLGQGVNEQYF. Full variable domain (rest looked up from reference TRBV5-1 and TRBJ2-7): KAGVTQTPRYLIKTRGQQVTLSCSPISGHRSVSWYQQTPGQGLQFLFEYFSETQRNKGNFPGRFSGRQFSNSRSEMNVSTLELGDSALYLCASSLGQGVNEQYFGPGTRLTVT.

This clonotype was picked up a small number of times. V usage is TRBV20-1 and J usage is TRBJ2-1; 13 bases fit TRBD2. Germline trimming cut 6 bases from V and 6 bases from J; bases unmatched to any gene: 5. Germline assignment: CDR1 DFQATT and CDR2 SNEGSKA (reference sequence). The CDR3 extends over 14 amino acids. CDR3 DNA sequence: TGCAGTGCCGAGGGGACTAGCGGGACCAATGAGCAGTTCTTC. Its protein is CSAEGTSGTNEQFF.

The chain recombines TRBV7-9 with TRBJ1-2; possible D gene TRBD1, 6 bases. The CDR3 contains 14 residues. The V gene's germline CDR1 is SEHNR and CDR2 FQNEAQ (reference sequence). The germline V and J ends were trimmed by 5 bases and 7 bases, with 17 bases remaining between them. CDR3 sequence (DNA): TGTGCCAGCAGCGATGGGGCCAGGGGATCTGGCTACACCTTC. The encoded protein is CASSDGARGSGYTF.

This chain connects TRBV7-2 to TRBJ2-3; 8 bases align to TRBD2. CDR3 length: 16 residues. The trim removed 1 base at V and 2 bases at J, leaving 5 bases unmatched. Germline values: CDR1 SGHTA, CDR2 FQGNSA. CDR3 loop: CASSLGFGGATDTQYF. In DNA form, the CDR3 reads TGTGCCAGCAGCTTAGGTTTCGGGGGGGCCACAGATACGCAGTATTTT.

In its sample, this clonotype was seen many times. This chain connects TRBV10-3 to TRBJ2-7; D may be TRBD1 (6 bases). Germline lookup yields CDR1 ENHRY and CDR2 SYGVKD. CDR3 length: 13 residues. Trimming removed 5 bases at V and 1 base at J, with 9 bases between. The CDR3 DNA follows: TGTGCCATCAGTCGGGACACTTCCTACGAGCAGTACTTC. Protein sequence: CAISRDTSYEQYF.

This clonotype was found a few times. V gene TRBV21-1 combines with J gene TRBJ2-5; the table's D call, TRBD1, was not checked against the DNA. TRBV21-1 is marked as a pseudogene. The CDR3 contains 15 residues. The CDR3 sequence is CASSKKGHHQETQYF. CDR3 bases: TGTGCCAGCAGCAAAAAGGGACACCACCAAGAGACCCAGTACTTC.

The CDR3 sequence is CASSNKETQYF. Written as DNA, the CDR3 is TGTGCCAGCAGCAATAAAGAGACCCAGTACTTC. The V gene is TRBV7-2, the J gene TRBJ2-5; D uncertain. This CDR3 is built from 11 residues. V lost 5 bases, J lost 3 bases, and 4 bases lay in between. Looked up from germline, CDR1 is SGHTA and CDR2 is FQGNSA.

This clonotype showed up many times. This rearrangement joins TRBV5-6 to TRBJ2-1, with 8 bases matching TRBD2. V lost 2 bases to trimming and J lost 7 bases; unmatched junction nucleotides: 14. Germline values: CDR1 SGHDT, CDR2 YYEEEE. The CDR3 length is 17 residues. CDR3 coding DNA: TGTGCCAGCAGCTTCTATGATCGGAGACTAGCGTCAAATGAGCAGTTCTTC. Its protein product is CASSFYDRRLASNEQFF. The whole variable domain, filled in from reference TRBV5-6 and TRBJ2-1, reads DAGVTQSPTHLIKTRGQQVTLRCSPKSGHDTVSWYQQALGQGPQFIFQYYEEEERQRGNFPDRFSGHQFPNYSSELNVNALLLGDSALYLCASSFYDRRLASNEQFFGPGTRLTVL.

Many counts were recorded for this clonotype. The chain employs TRBV15 and TRBJ1-5; D is unresolved. Trimming cost V 5 bases and J 0 bases, with 8 bases left between them. CDR1 and CDR2 from the germline V gene are LNHNV and YYDKDF (reference sequence). The CDR3 covers 14 residues. CDR3 in DNA: TGTGCCACCAGCGAAGGACGTAGCAATCAGCCCCAGCATTTT. Translated, it gives CATSEGRSNQPQHF.

This chain connects TRBV29-1 to TRBJ2-1; the match to TRBD2 covers 10 bases. The junction had 12 bases not matched to a gene; V was cut back by 4 bases and J by 0 bases. Germline CDR1 is SQVTM and CDR2 is ANQGSEA. This CDR3 is built from 18 residues. CDR3 loop: CSVVGRTSGTGSYNEQFF. As DNA, the CDR3 is TGCAGCGTTGTAGGCCGTACTAGCGGGACCGGCTCCTACAATGAGCAGTTCTTC.

The sample holds a few counts of this clonotype. The genes are TRBV6-1 and TRBJ1-5, with a tentative D call TRBD1 (5 bases). Germline CDR1 is MNHNS and CDR2 is SASEGT. Trimming stripped 8 bases from V and 4 bases from J, with 15 bases between. The CDR3 contains 14 residues. The CDR3 DNA sequence: TGTGCCAGCGCCCCACGGGGGGGAAATCAGCCCCAGCATTTT. It specifies CASAPRGGNQPQHF.

The chain has TRBV4-3 and TRBJ2-3; 12 nucleotides agree with TRBD2. With V trimmed by 4 bases and J by 4 bases, 6 bases remained unmatched. This CDR3 is built from 16 residues. Per the germline V gene, CDR1 is LGHNA and CDR2 is YSLEER. Written as DNA, the CDR3 is TGCGCCAGCAGCCTTCTAGCGGGAGGGCCCGCAGATACGCAGTATTTT. The encoded protein is CASSLLAGGPADTQYF.

This clonotype appeared a few times. The gene calls are TRBV7-8 and TRBJ2-7; a weak D match, TRBD2 (5 bases). The V end was cut by 3 bases, the J end by 3 bases, with 12 bases between. The germline gives CDR1 SGHVS, CDR2 FQNEAQ. This CDR3 contains 14 residues. This CDR3 is CASSFETMIYEQYF. DNA for the CDR3: TGTGCCAGCAGCTTTGAGACTATGATCTACGAGCAGTACTTC.

This chain's CDR3 is CASSLRDRGNSPLHF. DNA of the CDR3: TGTGCCAGCAGCCTCCGGGACAGGGGGAATTCACCCCTCCACTTT. The chain links TRBV7-9 to TRBJ1-6, with 11 bases lining up with TRBD1. J gave up 7 bases and V 5 bases, and 4 bases lay outside the gene matches. CDR3 length equals 15 residues. Germline CDR1 and CDR2: SEHNR and FQNEAQ (reference sequence).

This clonotype has a count of ten or more. The chain is built from TRBV29-1 and TRBJ1-2, with D uncertain. The germline V and J ends were trimmed by 3 bases and 5 bases, with 10 bases remaining between them. The CDR3 has 12 residues. Per germline, CDR1 SQVTM and CDR2 ANQGSEA. The CDR3 coding sequence is TGCAGCGTTGATGGCAGGTTATATGGCTACACCTTC. The encoded protein is CSVDGRLYGYTF.

This clonotype has a count of ten or more. The genes are TRBV7-2 and TRBJ2-1; D perhaps matches TRBD1 (7 bases). V dropped 5 bases and J dropped 3 bases, with 14 bases sitting between them. Germline V gene sequence: CDR1 SGHTA, CDR2 FQGNSA. The CDR3 sequence is 15 residues long. In nucleotides, the CDR3 is TGTGCCAGCAGCCTTACAGGGGAGGACTACAATGAGCAGTTCTTC. It specifies CASSLTGEDYNEQFF.

This clonotype has ten or more counts. The genes are TRBV25-1 and TRBJ2-7; D gene uncertain. The germline CDR1 and CDR2 sequences are MGHDK and SYGVNS. CDR3 length equals 12 residues. Trimming left V 3 bases short and J 10 bases short, with 13 bases between. Written as DNA, the CDR3 is TGTGCCAGCAGTGATTTGGGCTCGAGCCAGTACTTC. Translation gives CASSDLGSSQYF.

The chain links TRBV30 to TRBJ2-1; unclear D gene. This CDR3 comprises 12 residues. The ends were cut back, 4 bases at V and 8 bases at J, with 12 bases in the middle. Per the germline V gene, CDR1 is GTSNPN and CDR2 is SVGIG (reference sequence). CDR3 DNA: TGTGCCTGGAAGGCGCAGTGGGATGAGCAGTTCTTC. Amino acid sequence: CAWKAQWDEQFF.